These 14 T cell receptor beta chains were all obtained from the same sample, sequenced in a study of shared T cell receptors in the human thymus. Assay used: immunoSEQ multiplex PCR; TCRdb lists only in-frame clones, some missing. This table has some 720,000 clones, around nine tenths appearing once. These sequences were also reported in another study, on human thymus T cells.

What was sequenced was thymocytes. These receptors all stem from a boy less than two years old with a congenital heart defect.

The chain uses TRBV2 and TRBJ1-1; 10 bases agree with TRBD1. After removal of 7 bases from V and 0 bases from J, the junction contained 11 bases not matched to a gene. Germline CDR1 SNHLY, CDR2 FYNNEI. The CDR3 consists of 17 residues. The CDR3 nucleotides read TGTGCCAGCATGACGGGGACAGGGGCTCTGATGAACACTGAAGCTTTCTTT. Translation gives CASMTGTGALMNTEAFF.

The rearrangement links TRBV5-1 to TRBJ2-7; 10 bases align to TRBD1. V was clipped by 4 bases and J by 3 bases; unmatched bases: 13. In germline, CDR1 is SGHRS, CDR2 YFSETQ. The CDR3 contains 17 residues. The CDR3 loop reads CASSLPGTGERGYEQYF. CDR3 sequence (DNA): TGCGCCAGCAGCCTTCCCGGGACAGGGGAGCGAGGCTACGAGCAGTACTTC.

The chain joins TRBV15 to TRBJ1-2, with 9 bases that match TRBD1. This CDR3 is built from 17 residues. Looked up from germline, CDR1 is LNHNV and CDR2 is YYDKDF (reference sequence). V shed 3 bases and J 2 bases; nucleotides not matched to a gene: 10. CDR3 nucleotide sequence: TGTGCCACCAGCAGGGCAAAACAGGGGGCGAGAAACTATGGCTACACCTTC. Translated, it gives CATSRAKQGARNYGYTF. Full variable domain (rest looked up from reference TRBV15 and TRBJ1-2): DAMVIQNPRYQVTQFGKPVTLSCSQTLNHNVMYWYQQKSSQAPKLLFHYYDKDFNNEADTPDNFQSRRPNTSFCFLDIRSPGLGDTAMYLCATSRAKQGARNYGYTFGSGTRLTVV.

The rearrangement joins TRBV11-2 to TRBJ2-7; 11 nucleotides agree with TRBD1. V lost 5 bases, J lost 0 bases, and 9 bases stayed unmatched. The length of the CDR3 is 17 residues. The germline V gene encodes CDR1 SGHAT and CDR2 FQNNGV. CDR3 nucleotides: TGTGCCAGCAGCCCAACCCAAGGGACAGGGGGCTCCTACGAGCAGTACTTC. It codes for CASSPTQGTGGSYEQYF.

CDR3 sequence: CASSFRTSGPDTQYF. The CDR3 DNA is TGTGCCAGCAGCTTTAGGACTAGCGGGCCAGATACGCAGTATTTT. V gene TRBV11-3 combines with J gene TRBJ2-3; 11 positions agree with TRBD2. Germline assignment: CDR1 SGHNT and CDR2 YENEEA. There are 15 residues in the CDR3. Unmatched junction bases numbered 3, after V lost 3 bases and J lost 4 bases.

This clone was observed a single time. The V gene is TRBV7-3, the J gene TRBJ1-2; possible D gene TRBD1, 5 bases. Germline V gives CDR1 SGHTA, CDR2 FQGTGA. This CDR3 region has 13 residues. Trimming cost V 2 bases and J 3 bases, with 7 bases left between them. CDR3: CASSLGGDYGYTF. CDR3 coding DNA: TGTGCCAGCAGCTTAGGGGGGGACTATGGCTACACCTTC.

The J gene is TRBJ1-2, the V gene TRBV14; no clear D. Trimming removed 4 bases from V and 3 bases from J, with 18 bases in between. The length of the CDR3 is 16 residues. The germline V gene has CDR1 SGHDN and CDR2 FVKESK. In nucleotides, the CDR3 is TGTGCCAGCAGCCGCCCTTCACGGGAGGGAGACTATGGCTACACCTTC. It encodes CASSRPSREGDYGYTF. The entire variable domain, with the rest obtained from reference TRBV14 and TRBJ1-2, is as follows: EAGVTQFPSHSVIEKGQTVTLRCDPISGHDNLYWYRRVMGKEIKFLLHFVKESKQDESGMPNNRFLAERTGGTYSTLKVQPAELEDSGVYFCASSRPSREGDYGYTFGSGTRLTVV.

This clone was detected once. V gene TRBV19 combines with J gene TRBJ2-1; 7 bases line up with TRBD2. This CDR3 region has 18 residues. CDR1 and CDR2 from the germline V gene are LNHDA and SQIVND (reference sequence). Trimming at V came to 3 bases and at J to 0 bases, leaving 11 bases not matched to a gene. CDR3 amino acids: CASSMPVPSGGSYNEQFF. The DNA of the CDR3 is TGTGCCAGTAGTATGCCGGTGCCTAGCGGAGGCTCCTACAATGAGCAGTTCTTC.

The CDR3 here is CASSQGQRSGNQPQHF. DNA for the CDR3: TGTGCCAGCAGTCAGGGACAGAGAAGTGGCAATCAGCCCCAGCATTTT. This sequence joins TRBV2 and TRBJ1-5, with 7 bases lining up with TRBD1. The junction had 9 bases not matched to a gene; V was cut back by 5 bases and J by 2 bases. The CDR3 loop spans 16 amino acids. From germline, CDR1 is SNHLY and CDR2 FYNNEI. The full variable domain, its missing parts supplied by reference TRBV2 and TRBJ1-5, is EPEVTQTPSHQVTQMGQEVILRCVPISNHLYFYWYRQILGQKVEFLVSFYNNEISEKSEIFDDQFSVERPDGSNFTLKIRSTKLEDSAMYFCASSQGQRSGNQPQHFGDGTRLSIL.

The V call is TRBV6-4, the J call TRBJ2-2; 14 bases are shared with TRBD2. Germline V gives CDR1 MRHNA, CDR2 SNTAGT. J gave up 4 bases and V 6 bases, and 1 base lay outside the gene matches. The CDR3 is 15 residues long. The CDR3 region is CASRGTSGGTGELFF. In DNA, the CDR3 is TGTGCCAGCAGGGGGACTAGCGGGGGCACCGGGGAGCTGTTTTTT.

The genes are TRBV10-2 and TRBJ2-7; tentatively, D is TRBD2 (6 bases). Germline lookup yields CDR1 WSHSY and CDR2 SAAADI. V lost 5 bases to trimming and J lost 4 bases, with 9 bases between them. CDR3 length: 12 amino acids. The CDR3: CASSSGSYEQYF. DNA of the CDR3: TGCGCCAGCAGTTCCGGGAGTTACGAGCAGTACTTC.

CDR3 nucleotide sequence: TGCGCCAGCAACAAGTCACCCCGGGACAGGGTTTCCTACGAGCAGTACTTC. Translating it yields CASNKSPRDRVSYEQYF. The chain carries TRBV23-1 and TRBJ2-7; 9 bases align to TRBD1. TRBV23-1 is an open reading frame, and its role is uncertain. The V segment lost 7 bases and the J segment 1 base; nucleotides outside the gene matches: 14. The CDR3 sequence is 17 residues long.

V usage is TRBV4-1 and J usage is TRBJ2-7; TRBD2 might be the D (6 bases). V was shortened by 3 bases and J by 3 bases, with 15 bases between the two germline ends. The germline CDR1 and CDR2 sequences are MGHRA and YSYEKL. The length of the CDR3 is 15 residues. In DNA, the CDR3 is TGCGCCAGCAGCCAGGGCCCGGAGGGAGGCTACGAGCAGTACTTC. The encoded protein is CASSQGPEGGYEQYF.

The rearrangement uses TRBV5-6 and TRBJ2-4; D may be TRBD2 (6 bases). The germline CDR1 and CDR2 sequences are SGHDT and YYEEEE. V was cut by 2 bases and J by 0 bases, with 12 bases left in between. There are 16 residues in the CDR3. The CDR3 nucleotides are TGTGCCAGCAGCTTCGTCGGGGGATTAGCCAAAAACATTCAGTACTTC. Its translation is CASSFVGGLAKNIQYF.